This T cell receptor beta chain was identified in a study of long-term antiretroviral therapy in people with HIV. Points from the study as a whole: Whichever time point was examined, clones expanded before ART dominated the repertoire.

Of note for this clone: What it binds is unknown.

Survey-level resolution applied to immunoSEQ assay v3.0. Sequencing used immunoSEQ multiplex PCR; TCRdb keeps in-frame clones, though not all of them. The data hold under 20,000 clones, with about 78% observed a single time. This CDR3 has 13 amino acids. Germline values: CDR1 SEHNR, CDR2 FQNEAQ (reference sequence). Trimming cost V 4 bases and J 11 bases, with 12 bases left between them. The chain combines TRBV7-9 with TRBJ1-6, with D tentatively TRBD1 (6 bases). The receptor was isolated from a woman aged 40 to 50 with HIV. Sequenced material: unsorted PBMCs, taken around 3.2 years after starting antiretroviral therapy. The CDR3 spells CASSSNTGTPLHF. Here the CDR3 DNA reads TGTGCCAGCAGCTCGAACACAGGGACACCCCTCCACTTT.